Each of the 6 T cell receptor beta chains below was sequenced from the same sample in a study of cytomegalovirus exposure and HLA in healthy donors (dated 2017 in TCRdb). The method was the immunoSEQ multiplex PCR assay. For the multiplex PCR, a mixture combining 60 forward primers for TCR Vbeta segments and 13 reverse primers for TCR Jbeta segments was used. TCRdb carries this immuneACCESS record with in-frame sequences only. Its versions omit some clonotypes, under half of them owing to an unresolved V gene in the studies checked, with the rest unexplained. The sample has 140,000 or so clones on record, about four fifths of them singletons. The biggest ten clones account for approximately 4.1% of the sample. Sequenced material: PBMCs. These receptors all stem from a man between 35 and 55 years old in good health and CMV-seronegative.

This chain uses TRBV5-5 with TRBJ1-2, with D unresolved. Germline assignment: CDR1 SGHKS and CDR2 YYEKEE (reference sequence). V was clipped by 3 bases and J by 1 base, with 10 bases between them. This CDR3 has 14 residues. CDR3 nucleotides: TGTGCCAGCAGCTCGAGCCTCGGTAACTATGGCTACACCTTC. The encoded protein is CASSSSLGNYGYTF.

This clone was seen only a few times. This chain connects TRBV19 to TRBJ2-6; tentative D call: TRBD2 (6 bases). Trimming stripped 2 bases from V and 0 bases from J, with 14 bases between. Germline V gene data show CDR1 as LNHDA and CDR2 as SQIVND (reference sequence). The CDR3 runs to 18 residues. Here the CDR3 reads CASSIRRGENSGANVLTF. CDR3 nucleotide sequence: TGTGCCAGTAGTATAAGGCGGGGAGAAAACTCTGGGGCCAACGTCCTGACTTTC.

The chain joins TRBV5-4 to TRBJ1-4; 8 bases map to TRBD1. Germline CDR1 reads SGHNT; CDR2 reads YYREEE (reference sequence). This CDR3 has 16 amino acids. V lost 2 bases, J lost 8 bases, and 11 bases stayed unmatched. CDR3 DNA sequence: TGTGCCAGCAGCTTAAAAAAGACAGGGGCAGGAGAAAAACTGTTTTTT. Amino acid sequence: CASSLKKTGAGEKLFF.

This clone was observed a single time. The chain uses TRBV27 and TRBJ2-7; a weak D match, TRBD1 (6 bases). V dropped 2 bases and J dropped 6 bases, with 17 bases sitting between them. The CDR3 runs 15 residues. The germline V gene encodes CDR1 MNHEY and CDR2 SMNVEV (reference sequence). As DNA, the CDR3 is TGTGCCAGCAGTTTACAGGGGCGCTCCGGAGTCGAGCAGTACTTC. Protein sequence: CASSLQGRSGVEQYF.

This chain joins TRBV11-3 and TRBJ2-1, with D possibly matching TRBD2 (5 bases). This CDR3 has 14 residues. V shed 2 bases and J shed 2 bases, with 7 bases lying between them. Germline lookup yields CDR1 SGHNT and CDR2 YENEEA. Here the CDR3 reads CASSLTGAYNEQFF. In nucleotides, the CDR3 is TGTGCCAGCAGCTTAACCGGGGCCTACAATGAGCAGTTCTTC.

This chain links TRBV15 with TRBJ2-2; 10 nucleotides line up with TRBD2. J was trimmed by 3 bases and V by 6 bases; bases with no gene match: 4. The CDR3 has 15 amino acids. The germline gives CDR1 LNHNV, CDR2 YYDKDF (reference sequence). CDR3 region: CATRGSGGYTGELFF. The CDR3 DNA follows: TGTGCCACCAGGGGTAGCGGGGGGTACACCGGGGAGCTGTTTTTT.